This T cell receptor (beta chain) appears in the sequencing data of a study of identical twins. Via MiXCR, TCRdb re-called the 5' RACE reads, giving one row per CDR3 protein. The sample includes a few hundred thousand distinct CDR3 sequences, about 8.5% of them seen just once. Germline-derived CDR1 and CDR2 are SQVTM and ANQGSEA. The junction had 9 bases not matched to a gene; V was cut back by 6 bases and J by 1 base. The CDR3 contains 15 residues. This clonotype was detected many times. The data were also submitted as part of a second study, on yellow fever vaccine responses in identical twins. That paper adds: Twins reportedly had a vaccine T cell response that seemed partly convergent, partly personalized.

The V and J genes are TRBV29-1 and TRBJ2-1, with TRBD1 matching over 7 bases. The sequence derives from a woman under 30 in good health. The sequenced sample was CD8+ T cells sorted from blood. CDR3 sequence: CSVVTGTASYNEQFF. CDR3 DNA sequence: TGCAGCGTAGTTACCGGGACAGCATCCTACAATGAGCAGTTCTTC.